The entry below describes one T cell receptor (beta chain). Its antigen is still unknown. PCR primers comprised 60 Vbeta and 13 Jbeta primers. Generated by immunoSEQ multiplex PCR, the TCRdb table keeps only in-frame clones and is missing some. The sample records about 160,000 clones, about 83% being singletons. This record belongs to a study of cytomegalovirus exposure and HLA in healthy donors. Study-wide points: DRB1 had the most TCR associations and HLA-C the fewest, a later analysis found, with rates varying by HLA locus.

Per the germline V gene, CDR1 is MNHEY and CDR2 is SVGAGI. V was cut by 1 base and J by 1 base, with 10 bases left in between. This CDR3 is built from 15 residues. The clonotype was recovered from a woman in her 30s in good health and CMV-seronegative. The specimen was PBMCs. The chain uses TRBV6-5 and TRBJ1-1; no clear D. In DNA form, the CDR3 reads TGTGCCAGCAGTTACTTTCAGGCCGGGAACACTGAAGCTTTCTTT. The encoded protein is CASSYFQAGNTEAFF.